Presented here are 16 T cell receptor beta chains from one specimen sequenced in a study of T cell repertoires in cytomegalovirus infection. TCRdb fed the reads into MiXCR, producing one record per CDR3 protein. The sample has fewer than 300,000 distinct CDR3 sequences; 20% to 30% are singletons. The sequenced sample consisted of PBMCs. Receptors were obtained from a human donor in good health (CMV status not recorded). Some clones in this sample may be carry-over from other donors' samples.

This clonotype was seen many times. CDR3 nucleotide sequence: TGTGCCAGCAGCCAATCCGGGACTCACTTCAATGAGCAGTTCTTC. Residues: CASSQSGTHFNEQFF. J is TRBJ2-1 and V is TRBV7-9; D is perhaps TRBD2 (6 bases). This CDR3 region has 15 residues. Trimming took off 5 bases at V and 6 bases at J, with 17 bases between the two ends. CDR1 is SEHNR and CDR2 is FQNEAQ in the germline V gene (reference sequence).

This sequence joins TRBV12-3 or TRBV12-4 and TRBJ2-1; 10 bases are shared with TRBD2. V lost 8 bases, J lost 3 bases, and 1 base stayed unmatched. The CDR3 length is 13 residues. CDR3 nucleotide sequence: TGTGCCAGCGGACTAGCGGACTACAATGAGCAGTTCTTC. This encodes CASGLADYNEQFF.

This clonotype was recorded many times. J is TRBJ2-1 and V is TRBV7-2; a possible D gene is TRBD1 (6 bases). CDR3 length: 15 residues. V was cut by 1 base and J by 5 bases, with 12 bases left in between. Germline CDR1 reads SGHTA; CDR2 reads FQGNSA. CDR3 DNA sequence: TGTGCCAGCAGCTTAGAGACAGGACGGAACAATGAGCAGTTCTTC. It codes for CASSLETGRNNEQFF.

This clonotype is labeled as medium-sized. The V gene is TRBV7-2, the J gene TRBJ2-3, with 10 positions matching TRBD2. The junction had 2 bases not matched to a gene; V was cut back by 5 bases and J by 3 bases. Germline-derived CDR1 and CDR2 are SGHTA and FQGNSA. The CDR3 runs to 14 residues. The CDR3 nucleotides are TGTGCCAGCAGCCTACTAGCGGGGACAGATACGCAGTATTTT. Protein product: CASSLLAGTDTQYF. The full variable domain, its missing parts supplied by reference TRBV7-2 and TRBJ2-3, is GAGVSQSPSNKVTEKGKDVELRCDPISGHTALYWYRQSLGQGLEFLIYFQGNSAPDKSGLPSDRFSAERTGGSVSTLTIQRTQQEDSAVYLCASSLLAGTDTQYFGPGTRLTVL.

The chain carries TRBV5-1 and TRBJ2-5; TRBD1 is a possible D gene (6 bases). Germline-derived CDR1 and CDR2 are SGHRS and YFSETQ. The V and J ends lost 4 bases and 1 base respectively, with 14 bases between them. The CDR3 length is 15 residues. The DNA of the CDR3 is TGCGCCAGCAGCGGGGGCAGCCGCACCCAAGAGACCCAGTACTTC. Translated: CASSGGSRTQETQYF.

This clonotype was picked up a small number of times. The J gene is TRBJ2-7, the V gene TRBV6-5; 8 bases match TRBD1. The V gene end was trimmed by 7 bases and the J gene end by 5 bases; junction bases not matched to a gene: 7. CDR1 is MNHEY and CDR2 is SVGAGI in the germline V gene. CDR3 length: 13 amino acids. CDR3 sequence reads: CASKGQGAHEQYF. Written as DNA, the CDR3 is TGTGCCAGCAAGGGGCAGGGGGCCCACGAGCAGTACTTC.

The rearrangement joins TRBV9 to TRBJ2-1; 8 bases are shared with TRBD1. The length of the CDR3 is 15 residues. Germline V gene sequence: CDR1 SGDLS, CDR2 YYNGEE. V trimming: 3 bases; J trimming: 2 bases; junction bases outside the gene matches: 4. The CDR3 DNA reads TGTGCCAGCAGCGACACAGGGGGTGCCTACAATGAGCAGTTCTTC. Translated, it gives CASSDTGGAYNEQFF.

This clonotype was counted only a few times. The rearrangement joins TRBV10-3 to TRBJ2-5, with 7 bases fitting TRBD1. This CDR3 is built from 16 residues. Trimming cost V 4 bases and J 2 bases; bases outside gene matches: 10. The germline V gene encodes CDR1 ENHRY and CDR2 SYGVKD. CDR3 region: CAISGVGAGGQETQYF. In nucleotides, the CDR3 is TGTGCCATCAGTGGGGTCGGGGCAGGGGGTCAAGAGACCCAGTACTTC.

The rearrangement joins TRBV19 to TRBJ2-1, with a possible D match to TRBD1 (7 bases). This CDR3 spans 17 amino acids. Trimming pared 5 bases from V and 6 bases from J, leaving 23 bases between. Germline V gene data show CDR1 as LNHDA and CDR2 as SQIVND (reference sequence). CDR3 region: CASSAYRGTAAFNEQFF. The CDR3 nucleotides are TGTGCCAGTAGTGCATACCGCGGGACAGCCGCCTTCAATGAGCAGTTCTTC.

This clonotype came up many times. This chain links TRBV7-2 with TRBJ1-2; D perhaps matches TRBD1 (5 bases). Between the trimmed V and J ends, which lost 5 bases and 8 bases, there was a span of 12 bases. The CDR3 is made up of 12 amino acids. Germline V gene data show CDR1 as SGHTA and CDR2 as FQGNSA. CDR3 coding DNA: TGTGCCAGCAGCCTCAGGGCTGGCGGCTACACCTTC. Residues: CASSLRAGGYTF.

This clonotype showed up just a few times. The J gene is TRBJ2-7, the V gene TRBV2; no clear D gene. From germline, CDR1 is SNHLY and CDR2 FYNNEI. CDR3 length equals 14 residues. Trimming shortened V by 3 bases and J by 5 bases, and 14 bases separated the two germline ends. Here the CDR3 DNA reads TGTGCCAGCAGTGATCGTACATCTGCCGACGAGCAGTACTTC. Translating it yields CASSDRTSADEQYF.

This clonotype was observed at least ten times. This sequence joins TRBV7-2 and TRBJ2-1, with TRBD2 matching 13 bases. The germline V gene has CDR1 SGHTA and CDR2 FQGNSA. The CDR3 is 15 residues long. The V gene end was trimmed by 6 bases and the J gene end by 8 bases; junction bases not matched to a gene: 7. CDR3 sequence: CASRPTSGRAHEQFF. The CDR3 DNA is TGTGCCAGCAGGCCCACTAGCGGGAGGGCCCATGAGCAGTTCTTC.

This clonotype was seen repeatedly, ten times or more. The CDR3 reads CASSLTGRSNYEQYF. The DNA of the CDR3 is TGTGCCAGCAGCTTAACGGGTCGGAGCAACTACGAGCAGTACTTC. The chain is built from TRBV7-2 and TRBJ2-7; D remains ambiguous. CDR1 is SGHTA, CDR2 FQGNSA, per germline. The V gene lost 2 bases and the J gene lost 3 bases, with 14 bases spanning the gap. The CDR3 sequence is 15 residues long.

This clonotype was counted at least ten times. DNA of the CDR3: TGTGCCAGCAGCCTAAGGACAGGCGAGCAGTTCTTC. Translating gives CASSLRTGEQFF. The chain is built from TRBV7-3 and TRBJ2-1, with 7 bases lining up with TRBD1. The V gene end was trimmed by 5 bases and the J gene end by 10 bases; junction bases not matched to a gene: 5. From germline, CDR1 is SGHTA and CDR2 FQGTGA. The CDR3 length is 12 residues.

This clonotype was observed at least ten times. The chain uses TRBV7-6 and TRBJ2-5, with TRBD1 matching over 7 bases. The CDR3 extends over 14 amino acids. The V gene's germline CDR1 is SGHVS and CDR2 FNYEAQ. V gave up 5 bases and J gave up 4 bases; unmatched junction bases: 7. Written as DNA, the CDR3 is TGTGCCAGCAGCCTCAGGGCAGGGGGAGAGACCCAGTACTTC. Translated: CASSLRAGGETQYF.

The chain joins TRBV7-2 to TRBJ2-5; possible D gene TRBD2, 5 bases. This CDR3 region has 13 residues. Germline CDR1 and CDR2: SGHTA and FQGNSA. V gave up 1 base and J gave up 6 bases, with 9 bases separating them. In DNA, the CDR3 is TGTGCCAGCAGCTTAGGGTTAGCGAAGACCCAGTACTTC. Its translation: CASSLGLAKTQYF.